This entry describes one TCR beta chain. The read ends 3 residues shy of where the CDR3 ends; the end is completed using the germline J gene. Trimming shortened V by 5 bases and J by 0 bases, and 17 bases separated the two germline ends. CDR1 is DFQATT, CDR2 SNEGSKA, per germline (reference sequence). The CDR3 has 16 residues. The data were obtained in a study of Tregs in tolerant kidney transplant recipients. Clones were read by immunoSEQ multiplex PCR, and TCRdb kept only the in-frame ones, dropping some. The sample includes around 33,000 clones. CD4+CD25+CD127- Tregs, CD4+CD25- non-Tregs, CD4 and CD8 cells were sorted.

The sequenced sample was CD8+ T cells from blood, obtained before the transplant. The rearrangement joins TRBV20-1 to TRBJ2-1; TRBD1 is a possible D gene (5 bases). This clonotype was obtained from a human donor who received a combined kidney and bone marrow transplant. Partial CDR3 DNA: TGCAGTGCTTCTAAGCCGACAGAAAGCTCCTACAATGAG. This gives the protein CSASKPTESSYNE. The whole CDR3 sequence is CSASKPTESSYNEQFF.